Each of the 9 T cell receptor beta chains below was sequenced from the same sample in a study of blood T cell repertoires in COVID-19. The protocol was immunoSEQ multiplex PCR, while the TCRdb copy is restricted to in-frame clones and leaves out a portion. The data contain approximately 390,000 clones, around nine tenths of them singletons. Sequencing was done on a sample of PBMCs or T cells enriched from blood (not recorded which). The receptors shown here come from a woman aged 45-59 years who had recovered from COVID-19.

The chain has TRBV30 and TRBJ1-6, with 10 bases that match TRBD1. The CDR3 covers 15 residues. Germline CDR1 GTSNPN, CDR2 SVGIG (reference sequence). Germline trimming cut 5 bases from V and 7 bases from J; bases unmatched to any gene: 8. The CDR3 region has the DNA TGTGCCTGGCAGAAGACAGGGGGCCTGAATTCACCCCTCCACTTT. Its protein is CAWQKTGGLNSPLHF.

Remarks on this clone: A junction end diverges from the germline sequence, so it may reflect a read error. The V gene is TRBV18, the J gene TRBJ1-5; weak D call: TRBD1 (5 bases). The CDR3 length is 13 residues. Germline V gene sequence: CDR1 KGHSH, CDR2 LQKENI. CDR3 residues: CASSPRETGGITF. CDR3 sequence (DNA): TGTGCCAGCTCACCGAGGGAAACCGGGGGAATTACTTTT.

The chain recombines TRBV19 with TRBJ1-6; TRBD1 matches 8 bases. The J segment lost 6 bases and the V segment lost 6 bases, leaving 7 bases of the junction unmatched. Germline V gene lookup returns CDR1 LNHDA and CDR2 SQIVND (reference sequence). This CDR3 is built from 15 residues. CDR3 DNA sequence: TGTGCCAGTAGAGATGTCACAGGGGGTAATTCACCCCTCCACTTT. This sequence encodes CASRDVTGGNSPLHF.

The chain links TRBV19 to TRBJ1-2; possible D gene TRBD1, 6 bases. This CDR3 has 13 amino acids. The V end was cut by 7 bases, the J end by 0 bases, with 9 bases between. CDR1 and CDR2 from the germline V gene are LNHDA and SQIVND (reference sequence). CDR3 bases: TGTGCCAGTAAGGCAGGGGCTAACTATGGCTACACCTTC. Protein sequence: CASKAGANYGYTF.

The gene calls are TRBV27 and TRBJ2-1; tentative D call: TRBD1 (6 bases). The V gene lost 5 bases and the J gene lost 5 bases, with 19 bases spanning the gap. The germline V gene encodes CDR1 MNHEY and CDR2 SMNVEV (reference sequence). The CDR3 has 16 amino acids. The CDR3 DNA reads TGTGCCAGCAGTGACCCTTCAGGGGTAAGGAACAATGAGCAGTTCTTC. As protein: CASSDPSGVRNNEQFF.

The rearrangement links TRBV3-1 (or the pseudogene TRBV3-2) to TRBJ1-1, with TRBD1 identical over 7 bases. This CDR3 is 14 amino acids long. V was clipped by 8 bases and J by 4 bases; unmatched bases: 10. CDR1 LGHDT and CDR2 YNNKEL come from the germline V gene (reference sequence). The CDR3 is CASFDRAMGTEAFF. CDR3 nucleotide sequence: TGTGCCAGCTTCGACAGGGCAATGGGCACTGAAGCTTTCTTT.

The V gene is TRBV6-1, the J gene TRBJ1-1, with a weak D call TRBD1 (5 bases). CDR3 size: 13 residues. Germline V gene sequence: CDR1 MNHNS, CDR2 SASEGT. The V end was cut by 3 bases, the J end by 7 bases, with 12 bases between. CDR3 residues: CASSDPGLIEAFF. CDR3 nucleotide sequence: TGTGCCAGCAGTGACCCAGGGTTGATTGAAGCTTTCTTT.

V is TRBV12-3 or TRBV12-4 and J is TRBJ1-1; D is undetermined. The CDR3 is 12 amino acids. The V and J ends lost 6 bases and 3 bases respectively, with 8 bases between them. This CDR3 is CASSPKYTEAFF. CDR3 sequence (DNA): TGTGCCAGCAGCCCAAAATACACTGAAGCTTTCTTT.

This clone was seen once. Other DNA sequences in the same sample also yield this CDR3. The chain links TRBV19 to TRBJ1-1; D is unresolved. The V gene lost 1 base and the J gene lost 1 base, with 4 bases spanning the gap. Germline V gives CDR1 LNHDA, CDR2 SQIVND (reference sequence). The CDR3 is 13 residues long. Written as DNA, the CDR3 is TGTGCCAGTAGTATAGGAGGGAACACTGAAGCTTTCTTT. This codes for CASSIGGNTEAFF.